The subject of this entry is one T cell receptor (beta chain). Its antigen is unidentified. These data are taken from a study of cytomegalovirus exposure and HLA in healthy donors. After removal of 5 bases from V and 7 bases from J, the junction contained 11 bases not matched to a gene. The CDR3 sequence is 16 residues long. CDR1 and CDR2 (germline): SGHTA, FQGNSA. It was healthy bone marrow donors who served as donors. Study findings and constraints: Among TCR sequences, most were rare, though some public TCRs appeared in many donors. HLA-A and HLA-B allele assignments for most subjects were reportedly predicted accurately using TCR beta sequences. Later analysis identified several of the most significant clusters that appeared linked to common viral pathogens.

Primers: 60 Vbeta forward and 13 Jbeta reverse. Produced via immunoSEQ multiplex PCR; TCRdb's table is partial and in-frame only. This sample has approximately 110,000 clones; just under 70% occur once, and the top ten carry roughly 5.5%. The source is a woman in her 70s in good health and CMV-seropositive. The specimen was PBMCs. The chain employs TRBV7-2 and TRBJ1-5; 10 nucleotides align to TRBD1. CDR3 in DNA: TGTGCCAGCAGCCTCGGGACAGGGGTTTCGGGGCAGCCCCAGCATTTT. Its protein product is CASSLGTGVSGQPQHF. Complete variable domain (other parts from reference TRBV7-2 and TRBJ1-5): GAGVSQSPSNKVTEKGKDVELRCDPISGHTALYWYRQSLGQGLEFLIYFQGNSAPDKSGLPSDRFSAERTGGSVSTLTIQRTQQEDSAVYLCASSLGTGVSGQPQHFGDGTRLSIL.